These 3 T cell receptor beta chains were sequenced from one sample in a study of T cell responses to AZD1222 COVID-19 vaccine. The assay was immunoSEQ multiplex PCR, and TCRdb's table has in-frame clones only and misses some. The data show about 79,000 clones, 70% to 90% seen once. Source: peripheral blood, taken on day 0 of AZD1222 vaccination. The receptors derive from an adult in good health.

This rearrangement joins TRBV5-4 to TRBJ2-1; D call uncertain. Germline V CDR1 and CDR2: SGHNT, YYREEE (reference sequence). This CDR3 region has 13 residues. Trimming pared 3 bases from V and 4 bases from J, leaving 8 bases between. CDR3 in amino acids: CASSSRRYNEQFF. CDR3 in DNA: TGTGCCAGCAGCTCGCGACGGTACAATGAGCAGTTCTTC.

J is TRBJ1-3 and V is TRBV6-2 or TRBV6-3, with D maybe TRBD1 (5 bases). Trimming removed 4 bases at V and 0 bases at J, with 19 bases between. The CDR3 length is 18 residues. Germline CDR1 MNHEY, CDR2 SVGEGT. The CDR3 coding sequence is TGTGCCAGCAGTTTCTCGTCGGGACGAACGAGCTCTGGAAACACCATATATTTT. Amino acid sequence: CASSFSSGRTSSGNTIYF.

The rearrangement links TRBV3-1 (or the pseudogene TRBV3-2) to TRBJ1-3, with TRBD1 matching 10 bases. There are 15 residues in the CDR3. Germline V gene sequence: CDR1 LGHDT, CDR2 YNNKEL (reference sequence). Losses at the gene ends were 4 bases for V and 3 bases for J; bases not matched to a gene: 3. CDR3 DNA: TGTGCCAGCAGCCCCGACAGGGGGCGTGGAAACACCATATATTTT. Protein: CASSPDRGRGNTIYF.